Below, one TCR beta chain is given with its context. Its matching antigen is unknown. This sample stems from a study of cytomegalovirus exposure and HLA in healthy donors. Study details: In an early release, HLA-typed donors contributed approximately 80 million unique TCR sequences. General study points: Upon later analysis, HLA-associated TCR beta chains proved more clonally expanded than other, equally common chains. Reported findings show TCR beta sequences accurately forecast HLA-A and HLA-B alleles in most subjects. Among the CMV-associated chains, a few were confirmed in vitro as specific for CMV antigens.

The PCR made use of 60 Vbeta and 13 Jbeta primers. The data were produced by immunoSEQ multiplex PCR, yet TCRdb's version contains in-frame clones alone and is incomplete. This table holds about 140,000 clones, 70% to 80% found once. The CDR3 covers 15 residues. J lost 2 bases, V lost 7 bases, and 10 bases had no gene match. CDR1 and CDR2 (germline): SQVTM, ANQGSEA. The clonotype comes from a man aged 25 to 45 in good health and CMV-seronegative. The rearrangement joins TRBV29-1 to TRBJ2-1, with TRBD2 identical over 8 bases. What was sequenced was PBMCs. The CDR3 DNA follows: TGCAGCGCCCGAATGAGCGGGAGCACCTACAATGAGCAGTTCTTC. This encodes CSARMSGSTYNEQFF.